A single sample gave rise to the 4 T cell receptor beta chains below, sequenced in a study of T cells after posttransplantation cyclophosphamide. Sequencing used immunoSEQ multiplex PCR; TCRdb keeps in-frame clones, though not all of them. The data show approximately 35,000 clones, with none appearing a single time. Sequenced input: PBMCs. The receptors derive from a woman aged 25-40 years in good health and a related stem cell transplant donor.

In its sample, this clone was seen many times. The chain uses TRBV19 and TRBJ1-1; D possibly corresponds to TRBD1 (5 bases). The CDR3 consists of 15 residues. The ends were cut back, 1 base at V and 2 bases at J, with 11 bases in the middle. Per the germline V gene, CDR1 is LNHDA and CDR2 is SQIVND (reference sequence). CDR3 coding DNA: TGTGCCAGTAGTATAGTCCCAGGGCTCAACACTGAAGCTTTCTTT. Translating gives CASSIVPGLNTEAFF.

The V gene is TRBV15, the J gene TRBJ1-2; D perhaps matches TRBD1 (5 bases). With 0 bases removed from V and 8 bases from J, the gap between germline ends came to 16 bases. The CDR3 length is 15 residues. Germline lookup yields CDR1 LNHNV and CDR2 YYDKDF (reference sequence). CDR3 amino acids: CATSRDGRGWDGYTF. The CDR3 coding sequence is TGTGCCACCAGCAGAGATGGGCGGGGGTGGGACGGCTACACCTTC.

This clone came up a few times. The rearrangement uses TRBV15 and TRBJ2-5; 9 bases are a match to TRBD1. Germline CDR1 is LNHNV and CDR2 is YYDKDF (reference sequence). Trimming at V came to 4 bases and at J to 2 bases, leaving 2 bases not matched to a gene. The CDR3 is 14 amino acids. The CDR3 nucleotides read TGTGCCACCAGCATGGACAGGGGACAAGAGACCCAGTACTTC. It codes for CATSMDRGQETQYF.

This clone was found many times. The chain joins TRBV12-3 or TRBV12-4 to TRBJ2-1, with 7 bases lining up with TRBD2. Trimming cost V 7 bases and J 8 bases; bases outside gene matches: 11. This CDR3 is 14 amino acids long. The DNA for the CDR3 is TGTGCCAGCATGGGGTTAGCGGGTGGTTATGAGCAGTTCTTC. It is translated as CASMGLAGGYEQFF.